The 22 T cell receptor beta chains presented below share a single source sample, sequenced in a study of shared clonotypes between healthy human individuals (dated by TCRdb to about 2020). The library came from the immunoSEQ multiplex PCR assay. TCRdb holds this immuneACCESS table with in-frame rearrangements only. Some clones are missing; in checked studies, unresolved V genes explain under half, and the rest has no known cause. Present in this sample are some 1 million clones, around four fifths of which were seen just once. Approximately 1.5% of the sample lies in the top ten. What was sequenced was memory CD4+ T cells sorted from blood. The sample's cell subset or site label, in plain terms: CD45RA-negative fraction. These receptors were taken from a young man in good health.

The chain employs TRBV6-5 and TRBJ2-5; TRBD1 matches at 10 bases. J was trimmed by 1 base and V by 5 bases; bases with no gene match: 4. Germline loops: CDR1 MNHEY, CDR2 SVGAGI. The CDR3 loop spans 15 amino acids. DNA of the CDR3: TGTGCCAGCAGTCCGGACAGGGGGTCCCAAGAGACCCAGTACTTC. Translated: CASSPDRGSQETQYF.

The chain employs TRBV7-2 and TRBJ2-3; perhaps D is TRBD1 or TRBD2 (6 bases each). The germline V gene has CDR1 SGHTA and CDR2 FQGNSA. V lost 4 bases to trimming and J lost 6 bases, with 14 bases between them. The CDR3 contains 14 residues. Here the CDR3 DNA reads TGTGCCAGCAGCTCCCGACAGGCGGGGGATACGCAGTATTTT. Translated, it gives CASSSRQAGDTQYF.

This clone was counted a few times. The CDR3 DNA reads TGTGCCAGTAGGAGGACAGCCCATCAGCCCCAGCATTTT. Translation: CASRRTAHQPQHF. The rearrangement joins TRBV19 to TRBJ1-5; TRBD1 is a possible D gene (6 bases). The ends were cut back, 6 bases at V and 5 bases at J, with 11 bases in the middle. The CDR3 loop spans 13 amino acids. Germline-derived CDR1 and CDR2 are LNHDA and SQIVND (reference sequence). The full variable domain, completed using reference TRBV19 and TRBJ1-5, is DGGITQSPKYLFRKEGQNVTLSCEQNLNHDAMYWYRQDPGQGLRLIYYSQIVNDFQKGDIAEGYSVSREKKESFPLTVTSAQKNPTAFYLCASRRTAHQPQHFGDGTRLSIL.

Turning to this clone: Other DNA sequences in this sample translate to the same CDR3. The CDR3 DNA reads as TGCGCCAGTTCAGGGCTTGGGACCGGGGAGCTGTTTTTT. This sequence encodes CASSGLGTGELFF. The rearrangement links TRBV5-1 to TRBJ2-2; a weak D match, TRBD1 (5 bases). The germline V gene encodes CDR1 SGHRS and CDR2 YFSETQ. Trimming removed 8 bases at V and 5 bases at J, with 13 bases between. The CDR3 is 13 amino acids.

Only a few counts were recorded for this clone. The chain employs TRBV10-3 and TRBJ1-1; D unresolved. V was cut by 0 bases and J by 0 bases, with 5 bases left in between. The CDR3 contains 14 residues. Germline CDR1 and CDR2: ENHRY and SYGVKD. CDR3 protein: CAISESTMNTEAFF. As DNA, the CDR3 is TGTGCCATCAGTGAGTCGACGATGAACACTGAAGCTTTCTTT.

The J gene is TRBJ2-7, the V gene TRBV5-8; no firm D call. The CDR3 spans 15 residues. Trimming took 1 base from V and 2 from J, leaving 13 bases between them. Per the germline V gene, CDR1 is SGHTS and CDR2 is YDEGEE. This chain's CDR3 is CASSLLAHQPYEQYF. The CDR3 bases are TGTGCCAGCAGCTTGTTGGCCCACCAGCCCTACGAGCAGTACTTC.

V gene TRBV7-9 combines with J gene TRBJ1-1, with 8 bases fitting TRBD1. The V gene's germline CDR1 is SEHNR and CDR2 FQNEAQ (reference sequence). This CDR3 spans 14 amino acids. Trimming removed 7 bases from V and 5 bases from J; junction bases left unmatched: 9. In DNA, the CDR3 is TGTGCCAGCACTAAGGACAGGGCGGGGACTGAAGCTTTCTTT. Translation: CASTKDRAGTEAFF.

The chain has TRBV18 and TRBJ1-1; D gene ambiguous. This CDR3 is built from 16 residues. Trimming removed 2 bases at V and 4 bases at J, with 17 bases between. The germline CDR1 and CDR2 sequences are KGHSH and LQKENI. The CDR3 reads CASSPSTVGFGTEAFF. DNA for the CDR3: TGTGCCAGCTCACCATCTACAGTAGGCTTCGGCACTGAAGCTTTCTTT.

The rearrangement joins TRBV4-1 to TRBJ2-5; perhaps TRBD1 as D (6 bases). V lost 0 bases and J lost 7, with 24 bases in between. Looked up from germline, CDR1 is MGHRA and CDR2 is YSYEKL. CDR3 size: 18 residues. CDR3: CASSQDFVRDNRGVTQYF. The CDR3 DNA reads TGCGCCAGCAGCCAAGATTTTGTCCGGGACAACAGAGGAGTGACCCAGTACTTC.

The table lists this clone with a count of one. J is TRBJ2-7 and V is TRBV11-2, with TRBD2 identical over 9 bases. The CDR3 totals 17 residues. CDR1 and CDR2 from the germline V gene are SGHAT and FQNNGV. V shed 6 bases, J shed 2 bases, and the junction held 14 bases outside the gene matches. The chain's CDR3 is CASRGTSRESGTYEQYF. CDR3 bases: TGTGCCAGCAGGGGGACTAGCCGGGAGAGTGGGACCTACGAGCAGTACTTC.

The chain uses TRBV5-5 and TRBJ2-5; 8 nucleotides align to TRBD1. Trimming removed 4 bases from V and 4 bases from J; junction bases left unmatched: 9. Germline loops: CDR1 SGHKS, CDR2 YYEKEE (reference sequence). The CDR3 covers 15 residues. The CDR3 reads CASSPGQGLGETQYF. In nucleotides, the CDR3 is TGTGCCAGCAGCCCTGGACAGGGATTAGGAGAGACCCAGTACTTC.

This chain joins TRBV29-1 and TRBJ1-2; 9 nucleotides match TRBD1. This CDR3 contains 13 residues. Per germline, CDR1 SQVTM and CDR2 ANQGSEA. With V trimmed by 6 bases and J by 7 bases, 9 bases remained unmatched. This chain's CDR3 is CSVYGQGTGGYTF. DNA for the CDR3: TGCAGCGTCTACGGACAGGGGACTGGTGGCTACACCTTC.

This clone was detected only once. A far larger clone is a single base away, which makes a read error likely. The chain couples TRBV6-1 to TRBJ2-3; no reliable D call. CDR3 length: 11 amino acids. Germline assignment: CDR1 MNHNS and CDR2 SASEGT. V was shortened by 6 bases and J by 3 bases, with 4 bases between the two germline ends. CDR3 bases: TGTGCCAGCAGCTTAACAGATACGCAGTATTTT. It encodes CASSLTDTQYF.

A few counts support this clone. V is TRBV7-8 and J is TRBJ2-2; possibly TRBD1 or TRBD2 for D (6 bases each). V was pared by 0 bases and J by 2 bases, with 13 bases between. Germline loops: CDR1 SGHVS, CDR2 FQNEAQ. CDR3 size: 17 residues. In DNA, the CDR3 is TGTGCCAGCAGCTTAGCGCGAGGGGGGATTAACACCGGGGAGCTGTTTTTT. Protein sequence: CASSLARGGINTGELFF.

V gene TRBV15 combines with J gene TRBJ1-2, with a weak D call TRBD1 (5 bases). Germline V gene sequence: CDR1 LNHNV, CDR2 YYDKDF (reference sequence). The V end was cut by 0 bases, the J end by 2 bases, with 7 bases between. The CDR3 spans 14 residues. The CDR3 DNA is TGTGCCACCAGCAGAGATGAGGGGAACTATGGCTACACCTTC. Protein product: CATSRDEGNYGYTF. Based on the CDR3 plus reference TRBV15 and TRBJ1-2, the full variable domain is DAMVIQNPRYQVTQFGKPVTLSCSQTLNHNVMYWYQQKSSQAPKLLFHYYDKDFNNEADTPDNFQSRRPNTSFCFLDIRSPGLGDTAMYLCATSRDEGNYGYTFGSGTRLTVV.

This CDR3 is CASSLGPNQETQYF. The CDR3, as DNA: TGTGCCAGCAGCTTGGGGCCAAACCAAGAGACCCAGTACTTC. The chain recombines TRBV7-9 with TRBJ2-5; D is perhaps TRBD1 (5 bases). CDR1 SEHNR and CDR2 FQNEAQ come from the germline V gene (reference sequence). V was clipped by 3 bases and J by 0 bases, with 8 bases between them. The CDR3 has 14 residues.

This clone was recorded many times. V and J are TRBV6-1 and TRBJ1-1, with 7 bases matching TRBD1. Losses at the gene ends were 0 bases for V and 5 bases for J; bases not matched to a gene: 12. Germline CDR1 and CDR2: MNHNS and SASEGT. The CDR3 length is 17 residues. The CDR3 loop reads CASSEARTFRGSTEAFF. In DNA, the CDR3 is TGTGCCAGCAGTGAAGCCAGGACGTTCAGGGGGAGTACTGAAGCTTTCTTT.

This sequence joins TRBV6-6 and TRBJ1-2; TRBD1 matches at 12 bases. V was pared by 2 bases and J by 8 bases, with 3 bases of the junction left unmatched. CDR1 and CDR2 from the germline V gene are MNHNY and SVGAGI (reference sequence). The length of the CDR3 is 14 residues. CDR3 nucleotides: TGTGCCAGCAGTTACGGGACAGGGGGCTTAGGCTACACCTTC. Translating gives CASSYGTGGLGYTF.

This rearrangement joins TRBV30 to TRBJ2-3; maybe TRBD1 (5 bases). CDR1 and CDR2 (germline): GTSNPN, SVGIG (reference sequence). This CDR3 contains 14 residues. Trimming took off 2 bases at V and 3 bases at J, with 12 bases between the two ends. In DNA, the CDR3 is TGTGCCTGGAGTCGGACACTTTTAACAGATACGCAGTATTTT. The encoded protein is CAWSRTLLTDTQYF.

The CDR3 region has the DNA TGTGCCTGGGAGCGGGACGGACGCTCCTACGAGCAGTACTTC. It specifies CAWERDGRSYEQYF. The chain employs TRBV30 and TRBJ2-7; 7 bases align to TRBD2. Per germline, CDR1 GTSNPN and CDR2 SVGIG (reference sequence). The CDR3 extends over 14 amino acids. J was trimmed by 0 bases and V by 5 bases; bases with no gene match: 7.

Remarks on this clone: This sample also contains other DNA sequences that code for the same CDR3. The chain links TRBV18 to TRBJ2-7; the match to TRBD1 covers 8 bases. Germline V gene sequence: CDR1 KGHSH, CDR2 LQKENI. V was pared by 3 bases and J by 4 bases, with 2 bases of the junction left unmatched. The length of the CDR3 is 13 residues. The CDR3 DNA is TGTGCCAGCTCACCTACAGGGGGGTACGAGCAGTACTTC. Protein: CASSPTGGYEQYF. Using reference TRBV18 and TRBJ2-7 for the parts outside the CDR3, the full variable domain is NAGVMQNPRHLVRRRGQEARLRCSPMKGHSHVYWYRQLPEEGLKFMVYLQKENIIDESGMPKERFSAEFPKEGPSILRIQQVVRGDSAAYFCASSPTGGYEQYFGPGTRLTVT.

The genes are TRBV4-1 and TRBJ2-7, with a weak D call TRBD2 (6 bases). V lost 4 bases and J lost 7, with 14 bases in between. The CDR3 sequence is 13 residues long. Germline loops: CDR1 MGHRA, CDR2 YSYEKL. The CDR3 region is CASSRLGLREQYF. Written as DNA, the CDR3 is TGCGCCAGCAGCCGACTGGGACTTCGGGAGCAGTACTTC.